These 24 T cell receptor beta chains were sequenced from one sample in a study of metastatic and nonmetastatic thyroid tumors. From the PCR reads, TCRdb re-called clones with MiXCR. This table holds fewer than 25,000 clones, under 25% found once. None of the patients had undergone any treatment ahead of thyroid surgery. The sample taken for sequencing was blood. The receptors originated from a male donor with papillary thyroid cancer or a benign thyroid nodule (not recorded which). Some clones in this sample may be carry-over from other donors' samples.

Only a few counts were recorded for this clone. The junction departs from the called germline gene at one end, perhaps through a read error. The chain combines TRBV19 with TRBJ1-2; D is perhaps TRBD1 (6 bases). Germline-derived CDR1 and CDR2 are LNHDA and SQIVND (reference sequence). This CDR3 has 13 residues. Here the CDR3 reads CASSTRTVYGYTF. The CDR3 DNA is TGTGCCAGTTCCACGAGGACAGTCTATGGCTATACCTTC. Full variable domain (remainder filled in from reference TRBV19 and TRBJ1-2): DGGITQSPKYLFRKEGQNVTLSCEQNLNHDAMYWYRQDPGQGLRLIYYSQIVNDFQKGDIAEGYSVSREKKESFPLTVTSAQKNPTAFYLCASSTRTVYGYTFGSGTRLTVV.

This clone was detected ten times or more. This sequence joins TRBV27 and TRBJ1-2; TRBD1 matches 7 bases. The germline CDR1 and CDR2 sequences are MNHEY and SMNVEV (reference sequence). The CDR3 has 14 amino acids. V was clipped by 4 bases and J by 8 bases; unmatched bases: 10. The CDR3 loop reads CASSSADRVRGYTF. CDR3 sequence (DNA): TGTGCCAGCAGTTCAGCTGACAGGGTGAGGGGCTACACCTTC.

This clone was counted at least ten times. The rearrangement links TRBV30 to TRBJ1-3; no clear D gene. Deletions cut 4 bases from V and 4 bases from J, with 5 bases between. From germline, CDR1 is GTSNPN and CDR2 SVGIG (reference sequence). The CDR3 covers 11 residues. CDR3 nucleotide sequence: TGTGCCTGGAAAACAGGAAACACCATATATTTT. Its protein product is CAWKTGNTIYF. The full variable domain, in which reference TRBV30 and TRBJ1-3 provide the parts outside the CDR3, is SQTIHQWPATLVQPVGSPLSLECTVEGTSNPNLYWYRQAAGRGLQLLFYSVGIGQISSEVPQNLSASRPQDRQFILSSKKLLLSDSGFYLCAWKTGNTIYFGEGSWLTVV.

This clone was counted ten times or more. The chain links TRBV5-5 to TRBJ1-5; a weak D match, TRBD1 (6 bases). Germline CDR1 SGHKS, CDR2 YYEKEE (reference sequence). The length of the CDR3 is 14 residues. Trimming removed 5 bases from V and 6 bases from J, with 15 bases in between. The DNA for the CDR3 is TGTGCCAGCAGTCCCGTTCCGGGGGCTCAGCCCCAGCATTTT. It specifies CASSPVPGAQPQHF.

A note on this clone: The junction departs from the called germline gene at one end, perhaps through a read error. The chain links TRBV20-1 to TRBJ2-2; no clear D. The CDR3 covers 13 residues. CDR1 DFQATT and CDR2 SNEGSKA come from the germline V gene (reference sequence). The CDR3 is CSATSTNTVELFF. CDR3 in DNA: TGCAGTGCTACTTCTACGAACACCGTGGAGCTGTTTTTT.

On this clone: A much larger clone sits a single nucleotide away, making a read error possible. The same CDR3 is also encoded by other DNA sequences in this sample. The chain joins TRBV5-6 to TRBJ1-2; no definite D call. V was pared by 4 bases and J by 6 bases, with 13 bases between. CDR1 SGHDT and CDR2 YYEEEE come from the germline V gene. This CDR3 comprises 13 residues. CDR3 region: CASSLAGGHGYTF. As DNA, the CDR3 is TGTGCCAGCAGCCTAGCAGGTGGCCATGGCTACACCTTC.

The rearrangement joins TRBV2 to TRBJ2-5; D might be TRBD2 (5 bases). Trimming removed 4 bases at V and 4 bases at J, with 13 bases between. Germline V CDR1 and CDR2: SNHLY, FYNNEI. This CDR3 region has 14 residues. CDR3 DNA: TGTGCCAGCAGTGGGACTGGGTCCGGAGAGACCCAGTACTTC. It is translated as CASSGTGSGETQYF.

This clone occurred many times. This chain links TRBV6-2 or TRBV6-3 with TRBJ2-3; tentative D call: TRBD1 (5 bases). Germline-derived CDR1 and CDR2 are MNHEY and SVGEGT. V lost 4 bases and J lost 0, with 11 bases in between. The CDR3 contains 15 residues. The CDR3 loop is CASSFIPGSTDTQYF. CDR3 DNA sequence: TGTGCCAGCAGTTTCATTCCAGGGAGCACAGATACGCAGTATTTT.

V is TRBV6-5 and J is TRBJ1-3; D is unresolved. This CDR3 has 15 residues. The ends were cut back, 2 bases at V and 2 bases at J, with 10 bases in the middle. Germline lookup yields CDR1 MNHEY and CDR2 SVGAGI. CDR3 DNA sequence: TGTGCCAGCAGTTACCAACAGAACCCTGGAAACACCATATATTTT. Its translation: CASSYQQNPGNTIYF.

This clone was recorded many times. CDR3: CSVEAPGATYEQYF. The CDR3 DNA follows: TGCAGCGTTGAAGCTCCAGGGGCAACCTACGAGCAGTACTTC. This chain links TRBV29-1 with TRBJ2-7; the D gene is possibly TRBD1 (6 bases). V lost 1 base and J 2 bases, leaving 12 bases between the germline ends. The CDR3 loop spans 14 amino acids. The germline V gene has CDR1 SQVTM and CDR2 ANQGSEA.

In its sample, this clone is medium-sized. The rearrangement joins TRBV12-3 or TRBV12-4 to TRBJ2-7; TRBD1 agrees at 10 bases. Trimming took 3 bases from V and 6 from J; bases not matched to a gene: 8. The CDR3 runs 15 residues. CDR3 sequence reads: CASSLRGTGVGEQYF. CDR3 nucleotide sequence: TGTGCCAGCAGTTTGCGCGGGACAGGGGTAGGCGAGCAGTACTTC.

This clone was counted many times. This sequence joins TRBV5-1 and TRBJ1-4, with a tentative D call TRBD1 (5 bases). The CDR3 spans 17 residues. The V end lost 2 bases, the J end lost 8 bases, and 22 bases lay between the germline ends. CDR1 is SGHRS and CDR2 is YFSETQ in the germline V gene. The CDR3 DNA sequence: TGCGCCAGCAGCTTTGGGGCAGGGCCTAGAATGTTGGAAAAACTGTTTTTT. Protein sequence: CASSFGAGPRMLEKLFF.

Comments on this clone: A much bigger clone sits one base away, suggesting this may be a read error. This chain links TRBV20-1 with TRBJ2-3; 9 bases match TRBD2. Looked up from germline, CDR1 is DFQATT and CDR2 is SNEGSKA (reference sequence). The CDR3 has 15 residues. The CDR3 region is CIAPTLAGDPDTQYF. For the CDR3, the DNA is TGCATTGCCCCTACGTTAGCGGGAGACCCAGATACGCAGTATTTT.

This clone is categorized as medium-sized. The J gene is TRBJ1-2, the V gene TRBV19, with 10 bases identical to TRBD1. Germline CDR1 and CDR2: LNHDA and SQIVND (reference sequence). V shed 8 bases, J shed 7 bases, and the junction held 4 bases outside the gene matches. CDR3 size: 12 residues. The CDR3 sequence is CASEGQGPGYTF. In DNA form, the CDR3 reads TGTGCCAGTGAGGGACAGGGGCCTGGCTACACCTTC.

A few counts support this clone. V usage is TRBV6-1 and J usage is TRBJ2-3; 9 bases match TRBD2. In germline, CDR1 is MNHNS, CDR2 SASEGT. The CDR3 contains 15 residues. V lost 8 bases, J lost 7 bases, and 13 bases stayed unmatched. The CDR3 protein is CASEKAGGAVYTQYF. As DNA, the CDR3 is TGTGCCAGCGAGAAGGCGGGAGGGGCCGTGTATACGCAGTATTTT.

This clone has only a few counts. J is TRBJ1-5 and V is TRBV12-3 or TRBV12-4, with TRBD1 identical over 9 bases. After removal of 4 bases from V and 5 bases from J, the junction contained 3 bases not matched to a gene. The CDR3 contains 14 residues. CDR3 sequence reads: CASSSGTGHQPQHF. The CDR3 nucleotides are TGTGCCAGCAGTTCCGGGACAGGGCATCAGCCCCAGCATTTT.

The chain is built from TRBV3-1 and TRBJ1-4; possibly TRBD1 for D (5 bases). Germline lookup yields CDR1 LGHDT and CDR2 YNNKEL (reference sequence). The CDR3 is 12 amino acids. The ends were cut back, 3 bases at V and 8 bases at J, with 7 bases in the middle. The CDR3 loop is CASSQGVEKLFF. CDR3 bases: TGTGCCAGCAGCCAGGGGGTGGAAAAACTGTTTTTT.

This clone was picked up a small number of times. Within the sample, other DNA sequences also encode this same CDR3. The gene calls are TRBV19 and TRBJ1-3; no clear D gene. Trimming shortened V by 2 bases and J by 0 bases, and 5 bases separated the two germline ends. This CDR3 has 14 residues. Looked up from germline, CDR1 is LNHDA and CDR2 is SQIVND (reference sequence). This CDR3 reads CASSISDSGNTIYF. The CDR3 nucleotides read TGTGCCAGTAGTATATCGGACTCTGGAAACACCATATATTTT.

A few counts support this clone. V usage is TRBV10-3 and J usage is TRBJ1-5; D is unresolved. The CDR3 has 12 residues. CDR1 is ENHRY and CDR2 is SYGVKD in the germline V gene. Trimming took off 3 bases at V and 4 bases at J, with 4 bases between the two ends. The CDR3 bases are TGTGCCATCAGTGATGGTAATCAGCCCCAGCATTTT. The encoded protein is CAISDGNQPQHF.

This clone was counted at least ten times. The V and J genes are TRBV27 and TRBJ1-5; possible D gene TRBD1, 5 bases. The V and J ends lost 3 bases and 5 bases respectively, with 8 bases between them. This CDR3 is 13 amino acids long. The germline CDR1 and CDR2 sequences are MNHEY and SMNVEV (reference sequence). The CDR3 bases are TGTGCCAGCAGTTTGGGGGGGGATCAGCCCCAGCATTTT. Translating it yields CASSLGGDQPQHF.

Many counts were recorded for this clone. The rearrangement links TRBV5-6 to TRBJ2-7; either TRBD1 or TRBD2 may supply D (5 bases each). With 7 bases removed from V and 1 base from J, the gap between germline ends came to 15 bases. The germline CDR1 and CDR2 sequences are SGHDT and YYEEEE. This CDR3 is built from 14 residues. Here the CDR3 reads CASALGVPSYEQYF. CDR3 DNA sequence: TGTGCCAGCGCCCTGGGGGTGCCATCCTACGAGCAGTACTTC.

In its sample, this clone was seen many times. V and J are TRBV5-6 and TRBJ2-7; D gene unclear. The CDR3 spans 14 residues. The germline V gene encodes CDR1 SGHDT and CDR2 YYEEEE. The ends were cut back, 3 bases at V and 6 bases at J, with 16 bases in the middle. CDR3 region: CASSYTALRGEQYF. In DNA form, the CDR3 reads TGTGCCAGCAGCTACACGGCCCTTCGAGGCGAGCAGTACTTC.

On this clone itself: One end of the junction varies from germline; a read error may be responsible. V and J are TRBV6-2 or TRBV6-3 and TRBJ2-3; 12 bases fit TRBD2. CDR1 and CDR2 from the germline V gene are MNHEY and SVGEGT. This CDR3 has 15 amino acids. CDR3: CASSYSTSGSNTQYF. The CDR3 DNA sequence: TGTGCCAGCAGTTACTCGACTAGCGGGAGCAATACTCAGTATTTT.

The chain employs TRBV10-1 and TRBJ2-7; 8 nucleotides line up with TRBD2. The CDR3 has 14 residues. The germline gives CDR1 WNHNN, CDR2 SYGVQD (reference sequence). The ends lost 4 bases at V and 4 bases at J; junction bases unmatched: 6. CDR3 coding DNA: TGCGCCAGCAGTGCGGGACTAGAGGAGTACGAGCAGTACTTC. Translation gives CASSAGLEEYEQYF.